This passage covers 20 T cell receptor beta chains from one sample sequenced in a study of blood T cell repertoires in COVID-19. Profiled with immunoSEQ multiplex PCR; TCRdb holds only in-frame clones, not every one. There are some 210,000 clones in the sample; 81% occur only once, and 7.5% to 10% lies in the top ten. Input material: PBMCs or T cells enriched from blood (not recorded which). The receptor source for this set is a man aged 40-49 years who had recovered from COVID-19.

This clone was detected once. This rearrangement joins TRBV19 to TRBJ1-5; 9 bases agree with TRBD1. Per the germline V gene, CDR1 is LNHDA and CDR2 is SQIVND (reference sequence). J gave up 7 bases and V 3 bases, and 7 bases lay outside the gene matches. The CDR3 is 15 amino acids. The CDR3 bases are TGTGCCAGTAGTATGATACAGGGGGCAAGGCAGCCCCAGCATTTT. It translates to CASSMIQGARQPQHF.

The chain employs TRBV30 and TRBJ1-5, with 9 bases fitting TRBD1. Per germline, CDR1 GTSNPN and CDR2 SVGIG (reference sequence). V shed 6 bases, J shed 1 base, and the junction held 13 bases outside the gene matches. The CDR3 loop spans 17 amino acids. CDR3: CACSGTGKFWSNQPQHF. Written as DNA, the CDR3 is TGTGCCTGCAGCGGGACAGGGAAATTTTGGAGCAATCAGCCCCAGCATTTT.

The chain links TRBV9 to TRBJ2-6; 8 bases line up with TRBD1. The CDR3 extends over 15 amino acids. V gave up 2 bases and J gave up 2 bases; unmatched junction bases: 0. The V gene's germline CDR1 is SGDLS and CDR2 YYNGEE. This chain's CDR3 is CASSVTGAGANVLTF. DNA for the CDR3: TGTGCCAGCAGCGTGACAGGGGCTGGGGCCAACGTCCTGACTTTC.

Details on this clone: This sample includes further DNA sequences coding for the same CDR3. The CDR3 sequence is CASSQDRGQPQHF. The CDR3 DNA reads TGCGCCAGCAGCCAAGATAGGGGTCAGCCCCAGCATTTT. The chain carries TRBV4-1 and TRBJ1-5, with D possibly TRBD1 on 5 matching bases. Germline CDR1 reads MGHRA; CDR2 reads YSYEKL. Trimming cost V 0 bases and J 6 bases, with 6 bases left between them. The CDR3 consists of 13 residues.

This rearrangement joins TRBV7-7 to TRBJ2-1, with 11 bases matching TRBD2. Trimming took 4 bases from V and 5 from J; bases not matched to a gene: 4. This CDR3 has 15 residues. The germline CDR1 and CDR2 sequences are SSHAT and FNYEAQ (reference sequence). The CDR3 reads CASSSSSGGNNEQFF. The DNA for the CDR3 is TGTGCCAGCAGCTCTTCTAGCGGGGGGAACAATGAGCAGTTCTTC.

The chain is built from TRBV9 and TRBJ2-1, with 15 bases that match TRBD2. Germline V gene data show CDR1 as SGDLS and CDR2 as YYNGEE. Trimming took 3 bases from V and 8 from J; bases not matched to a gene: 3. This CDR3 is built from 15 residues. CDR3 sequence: CASSGRTSGGDEQFF. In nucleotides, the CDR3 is TGTGCCAGCAGCGGAAGGACTAGCGGGGGGGATGAGCAGTTCTTC.

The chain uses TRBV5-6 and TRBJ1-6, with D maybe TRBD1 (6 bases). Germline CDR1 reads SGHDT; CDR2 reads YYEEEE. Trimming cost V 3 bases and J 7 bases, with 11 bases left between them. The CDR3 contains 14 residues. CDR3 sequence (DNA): TGTGCCAGCAGCTCCCGACAGGACAATTCACCCCTCCACTTT. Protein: CASSSRQDNSPLHF.

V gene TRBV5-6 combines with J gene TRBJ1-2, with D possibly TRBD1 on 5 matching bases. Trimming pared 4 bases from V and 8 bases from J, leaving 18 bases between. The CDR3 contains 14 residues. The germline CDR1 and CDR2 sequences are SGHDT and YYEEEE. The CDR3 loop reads CASSPVGGAEGYTF. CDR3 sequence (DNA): TGTGCCAGCAGCCCGGTAGGAGGGGCGGAGGGCTACACCTTC.

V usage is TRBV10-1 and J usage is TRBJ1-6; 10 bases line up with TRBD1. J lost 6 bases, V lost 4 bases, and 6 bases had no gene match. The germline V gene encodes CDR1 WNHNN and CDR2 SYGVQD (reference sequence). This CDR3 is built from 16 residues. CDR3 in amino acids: CASSAGQGSGNSPLHF. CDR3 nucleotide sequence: TGCGCCAGCAGTGCGGGACAGGGGTCGGGTAATTCACCCCTCCACTTT.

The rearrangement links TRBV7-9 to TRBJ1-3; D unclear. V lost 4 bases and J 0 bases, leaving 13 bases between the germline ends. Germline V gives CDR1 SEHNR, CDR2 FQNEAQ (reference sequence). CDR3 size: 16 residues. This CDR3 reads CASSSRGVNSGNTIYF. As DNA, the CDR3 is TGTGCCAGCAGCTCCCGTGGAGTCAACTCTGGAAACACCATATATTTT. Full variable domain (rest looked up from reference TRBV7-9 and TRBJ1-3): DTGVSQNPRHKITKRGQNVTFRCDPISEHNRLYWYRQTLGQGPEFLTYFQNEAQLEKSRLLSDRFSAERPKGSFSTLEIQRTEQGDSAMYLCASSSRGVNSGNTIYFGEGSWLTVV.

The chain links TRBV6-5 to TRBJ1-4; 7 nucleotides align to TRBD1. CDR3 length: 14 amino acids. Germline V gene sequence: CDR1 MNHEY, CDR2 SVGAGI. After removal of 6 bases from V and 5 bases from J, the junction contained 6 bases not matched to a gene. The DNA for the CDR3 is TGTGCCAGCAGGCCGGGACAGCCAAATGAAAAACTGTTTTTT. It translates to CASRPGQPNEKLFF.

CDR3 in amino acids: CAISESGARKETQYF. The CDR3 nucleotides read TGTGCCATCAGTGAGTCGGGAGCCAGGAAAGAGACCCAGTACTTC. The V and J genes are TRBV10-3 and TRBJ2-5; TRBD2 is a possible D gene (5 bases). Trimming shortened V by 0 bases and J by 3 bases, and 11 bases separated the two germline ends. The length of the CDR3 is 15 residues. In germline, CDR1 is ENHRY, CDR2 SYGVKD.

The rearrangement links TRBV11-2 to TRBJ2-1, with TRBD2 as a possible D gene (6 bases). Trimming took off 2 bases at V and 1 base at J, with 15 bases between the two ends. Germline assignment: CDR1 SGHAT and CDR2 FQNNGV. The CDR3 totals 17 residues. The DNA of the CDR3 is TGTGCCAGCAGCTTATTCTCCGGGGGTCCTTCCTACAATGAGCAGTTCTTC. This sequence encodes CASSLFSGGPSYNEQFF.

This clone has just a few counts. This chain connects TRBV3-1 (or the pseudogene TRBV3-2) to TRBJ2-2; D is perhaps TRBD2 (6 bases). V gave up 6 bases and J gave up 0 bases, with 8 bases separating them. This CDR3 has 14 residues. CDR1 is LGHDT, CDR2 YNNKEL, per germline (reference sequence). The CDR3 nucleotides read TGTGCCAGCAGGCGGGGAGCGAACACCGGGGAGCTGTTTTTT. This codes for CASRRGANTGELFF.

The DNA of the CDR3 is TGCGCCAGCAGCTTGCAACAGGGGAAGGGCTATGGCTACACCTTC. As protein: CASSLQQGKGYGYTF. The rearrangement uses TRBV5-1 and TRBJ1-2; 7 bases are shared with TRBD1. Germline V gene data show CDR1 as SGHRS and CDR2 as YFSETQ. The CDR3 covers 15 residues. The ends lost 1 base at V and 4 bases at J; junction bases unmatched: 7.

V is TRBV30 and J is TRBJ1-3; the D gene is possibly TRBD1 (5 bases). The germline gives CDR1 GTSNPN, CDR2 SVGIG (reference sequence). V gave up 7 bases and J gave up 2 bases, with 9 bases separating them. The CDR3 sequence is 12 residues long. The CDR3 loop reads CASTAPGNTIYF. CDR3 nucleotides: TGTGCCTCGACAGCCCCTGGAAACACCATATATTTT.

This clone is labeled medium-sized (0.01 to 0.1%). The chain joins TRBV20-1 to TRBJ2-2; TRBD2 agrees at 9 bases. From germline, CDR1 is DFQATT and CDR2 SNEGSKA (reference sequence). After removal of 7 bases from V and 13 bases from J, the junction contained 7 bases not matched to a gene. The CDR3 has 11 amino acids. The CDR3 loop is CSVSSGAVLFF. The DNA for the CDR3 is TGCAGTGTTTCTAGCGGGGCGGTGCTGTTTTTT.

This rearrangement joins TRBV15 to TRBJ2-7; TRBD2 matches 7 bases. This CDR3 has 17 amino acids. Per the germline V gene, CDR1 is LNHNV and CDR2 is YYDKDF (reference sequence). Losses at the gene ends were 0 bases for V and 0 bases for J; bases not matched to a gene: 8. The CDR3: CATSRDPGRASSYEQYF. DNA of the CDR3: TGTGCCACCAGCAGAGACCCGGGGAGGGCAAGCTCCTACGAGCAGTACTTC. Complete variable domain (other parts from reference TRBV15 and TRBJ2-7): DAMVIQNPRYQVTQFGKPVTLSCSQTLNHNVMYWYQQKSSQAPKLLFHYYDKDFNNEADTPDNFQSRRPNTSFCFLDIRSPGLGDTAMYLCATSRDPGRASSYEQYFGPGTRLTVT.

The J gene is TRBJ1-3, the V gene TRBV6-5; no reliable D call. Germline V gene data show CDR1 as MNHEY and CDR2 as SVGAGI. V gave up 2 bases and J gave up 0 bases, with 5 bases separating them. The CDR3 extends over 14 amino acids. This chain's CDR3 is CASSYDSSGNTIYF. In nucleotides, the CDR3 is TGTGCCAGCAGTTACGATAGCTCTGGAAACACCATATATTTT.

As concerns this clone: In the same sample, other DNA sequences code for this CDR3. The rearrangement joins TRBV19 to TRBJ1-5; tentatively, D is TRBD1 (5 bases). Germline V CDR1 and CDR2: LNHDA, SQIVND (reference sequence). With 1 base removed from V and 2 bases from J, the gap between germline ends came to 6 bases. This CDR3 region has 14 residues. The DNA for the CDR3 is TGTGCCAGTAGTATAGCGGGGGGCAATCAGCCCCAGCATTTT. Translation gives CASSIAGGNQPQHF.